These 13 T cell receptor beta chains were sequenced from one sample in a study of blood T cell repertoires in COVID-19. Only in-frame clones appear in the TCRdb table, and some are missing; sequencing was by immunoSEQ multiplex PCR. The sample includes hundreds of thousands of clones, 85% to 90% seen only once; the top ten take over 4.5%. Sequencing was carried out using peripheral blood. Receptor source: a man older than 75 with acute or convalescent COVID-19.

Here the CDR3 DNA reads TGTGCCAGCAGCGTAGTGGGACTAGCGGGTTTCGGTGAGCAGTTCTTC. It translates to CASSVVGLAGFGEQFF. This sequence joins TRBV9 and TRBJ2-1, with TRBD2 matching over 12 bases. CDR3 length: 16 amino acids. Germline trimming cut 0 bases from V and 9 bases from J; bases unmatched to any gene: 7. Germline V gene data show CDR1 as SGDLS and CDR2 as YYNGEE.

The CDR3 protein is CASSESRWNIQYF. In DNA, the CDR3 is TGTGCCAGCAGCGAGAGTCGATGGAACATTCAGTACTTC. This chain uses TRBV11-2 with TRBJ2-4; D call uncertain. The CDR3 consists of 13 residues. CDR1 SGHAT and CDR2 FQNNGV come from the germline V gene. V lost 5 bases and J 7 bases, leaving 12 bases between the germline ends.

This CDR3 is CASSEIVTGRSGNTIYF. In DNA form, the CDR3 reads TGTGCCAGCAGTGAAATCGTTACAGGGCGCTCTGGAAACACCATATATTTT. The chain carries TRBV6-1 and TRBJ1-3; perhaps TRBD1 as D (6 bases). V lost 2 bases and J 0 bases, leaving 14 bases between the germline ends. CDR3 size: 17 residues. The germline V gene has CDR1 MNHNS and CDR2 SASEGT.

This rearrangement joins TRBV18 to TRBJ2-1; TRBD2 matches at 15 bases. V lost 8 bases to trimming and J lost 12 bases; unmatched junction nucleotides: 14. The CDR3 spans 16 residues. CDR1 is KGHSH and CDR2 is LQKENI in the germline V gene. As DNA, the CDR3 is TGTGCCAGCGCCGGACTAGCGGGAGGGCCTTCAGAGTCGCAGTTCTTC. The encoded protein is CASAGLAGGPSESQFF.

The V gene is TRBV27, the J gene TRBJ2-6; the match to TRBD2 covers 11 bases. This CDR3 contains 20 residues. V shed 5 bases, J shed 4 bases, and the junction held 16 bases outside the gene matches. Per germline, CDR1 MNHEY and CDR2 SMNVEV (reference sequence). This CDR3 is CASSLNRLAGYPRGANVLTF. CDR3 coding DNA: TGTGCCAGCAGTCTCAACCGACTAGCGGGGTACCCCAGGGGGGCCAACGTCCTGACTTTC.

The rearrangement links TRBV6-1 to TRBJ2-3; tentatively, D is TRBD2 (6 bases). The V gene lost 2 bases and the J gene lost 0 bases, with 12 bases spanning the gap. Germline V gene sequence: CDR1 MNHNS, CDR2 SASEGT. The CDR3 contains 16 residues. The CDR3: CASSEWQGGSTDTQYF. DNA for the CDR3: TGTGCCAGCAGTGAATGGCAGGGAGGTAGCACAGATACGCAGTATTTT.

CDR3 nucleotides: TGTGCCAGCTCATCAATGTCCAGGGATGAAAAACTGTTTTTT. Encoded protein: CASSSMSRDEKLFF. The chain employs TRBV18 and TRBJ1-4; tentatively, D is TRBD1 (5 bases). This CDR3 region has 14 residues. In germline, CDR1 is KGHSH, CDR2 LQKENI. The V and J ends lost 5 bases and 6 bases respectively, with 13 bases between them.

The chain is built from TRBV30 and TRBJ1-2; 9 bases map to TRBD1. The germline CDR1 and CDR2 sequences are GTSNPN and SVGIG (reference sequence). CDR3 length: 16 amino acids. Unmatched junction bases numbered 8, after V lost 0 bases and J lost 3 bases. The DNA of the CDR3 is TGTGCCTGGAGTGTACGAGACAGGGGGTTTTACTATGGCTACACCTTC. Its translation is CAWSVRDRGFYYGYTF.

V is TRBV10-1 and J is TRBJ2-7; D is uncertain. V was trimmed by 0 bases and J by 7 bases, leaving 10 bases between them. From germline, CDR1 is WNHNN and CDR2 SYGVQD (reference sequence). CDR3 length: 13 residues. The CDR3 region is CASSESNTREQYF. The CDR3 DNA is TGCGCCAGCAGTGAGTCGAATACTCGGGAGCAGTACTTC.

This clone was detected a few times. The V and J genes are TRBV19 and TRBJ1-4; no clear D. V dropped 3 bases and J dropped 0 bases, with 8 bases sitting between them. CDR3 size: 15 residues. Germline V gene sequence: CDR1 LNHDA, CDR2 SQIVND (reference sequence). CDR3 DNA: TGTGCCAGTAGTATCGGTCAAGCAACTAATGAAAAACTGTTTTTT. Translated: CASSIGQATNEKLFF.

The chain combines TRBV10-1 with TRBJ1-5; D remains unclear. This CDR3 spans 13 amino acids. Germline CDR1 and CDR2: WNHNN and SYGVQD (reference sequence). The V gene lost 2 bases and the J gene lost 4 bases, with 6 bases spanning the gap. The CDR3 DNA reads as TGCGCCAGCAGTGAGAATGCGAATCAGCCCCAGCATTTT. As protein: CASSENANQPQHF.

The chain combines TRBV7-2 with TRBJ2-7; TRBD2 might be the D (5 bases). Trimming pared 1 base from V and 6 bases from J, leaving 13 bases between. This CDR3 has 14 amino acids. CDR1 is SGHTA, CDR2 FQGNSA, per germline. For the CDR3, the DNA is TGTGCCAGCAGCTTAGGGCTAGCCCTCGCCGAGCAGTACTTC. Protein: CASSLGLALAEQYF.

The rearrangement links TRBV5-1 to TRBJ2-4; unclear D gene. This CDR3 comprises 13 residues. The germline V and J ends were trimmed by 3 bases and 6 bases, with 10 bases remaining between them. CDR1 is SGHRS, CDR2 YFSETQ, per germline. This chain's CDR3 is CASSSTVTNIQYF. The CDR3, as DNA: TGCGCCAGCAGCTCGACTGTTACAAACATTCAGTACTTC.